This T cell receptor beta chain was sequenced in a study of beta chain features in type 1 diabetes. About the research overall: All of the samples together had 107,917,701 sorted cells examined. General observations from the study: Across patients, naive, central memory and Treg TCRB repertoires exhibited apparently greater similarity than was observed across healthy donors.

This CDR3 spans 13 amino acids. V was clipped by 0 bases and J by 8 bases, with 8 bases between them. In germline, CDR1 is SGHNT, CDR2 YYREEE (reference sequence). Expressed TCRB transcripts were sequenced because the isolated RNA had all been reverse transcribed beforehand. A few million reads were obtained on average from naive, central memory and regulatory T cell samples. Profiled with immunoSEQ multiplex PCR; TCRdb holds only in-frame clones, not every one. The sample records some 230,000 clones, over 9.5% being singletons. This clone was detected a few times. As yet, its antigen is unknown. The receptor was isolated from a woman under 30 in good health. The chain employs TRBV5-4 and TRBJ1-4; D remains unclear. Source material: naive CD4+ T cells from blood. CDR3 region: CASSLVAEEKLFF. The CDR3 bases are TGTGCCAGCAGCTTGGTGGCAGAAGAAAAACTGTTTTTT.